A selection of T cell receptor beta chains follows, all from one sample in a study of OX40 agonist ivuxolimab in advanced cancers. TCRdb's table, derived via immunoSEQ multiplex PCR, lists solely in-frame clones and lacks some. The sample shows 50,000 or so clones, 75% to 90% of them seen only once. Material: CD4+ or CD8+ T cells sorted from blood, obtained in a trial of the OX40 agonist ivuxolimab. All receptors derive from an adult with an advanced solid tumor such as melanoma, head and neck, liver or kidney cancer. Both conserved end residues are part of each CDR3. D genes are given only for firm matches. Part of the rows lack a size; the others show once, few, many or a class for expanded clones.

abundance	v_gene	j_gene	d_gene	CDR3nt	CDR3aa
-	TRBV2	TRBJ2-5	-	TGTGCCAGCATCGAAGAGGTAGGGATCCCCACGCGGGAGACCCAGTACTTC	CASIEEVGIPTRETQYF
once	TRBV5-1	TRBJ1-5	TRBD1	TGCGCCAGCAGCCAGGGGGATGATCAGCCCCAGCATTTT	CASSQGDDQPQHF
-	TRBV11-1	TRBJ1-1	-	TGTGCCAGCAGCATAGGACAGACTGAAGCTTTCTTT	CASSIGQTEAFF
-	TRBV7-2	TRBJ2-1	TRBD2	TGTGCCAGCAGCTTAGGCGGGGGGGGCCCTAGTGAGCAGTTCTTC	CASSLGGGGPSEQFF
-	TRBV28	TRBJ2-3	TRBD2	TGTGCCAGCAGCTATAGCGGGGGAGGCGCAGATACGCAGTATTTT	CASSYSGGGADTQYF
-	TRBV5-4	TRBJ2-2	-	TGTGCCAGCAGCTATGAACGACGGACCGGGGAGCTGTTTTTT	CASSYERRTGELFF
-	TRBV7-9	TRBJ2-5	TRBD1	TGTGCCAGCAGCTTAGCGCAGGGGGCGGACCAGTACTTC	CASSLAQGADQYF
-	TRBV5-1	TRBJ2-3	-	TGCGCCAGCAGCTACGACAGGTCCACAGATACGCAGTATTTT	CASSYDRSTDTQYF
-	TRBV2	TRBJ2-7	TRBD1	TGTGCCAGCAGCGGACAGGGTGGACTGTACGAGCAGTACTTC	CASSGQGGLYEQYF
-	TRBV5-1	TRBJ2-3	-	TGCGCCAGCAGCTTCTCCACCGGTCTCACAGATACGCAGTATTTT	CASSFSTGLTDTQYF
-	TRBV5-1	TRBJ2-7	-	TGCGCCAGCAGCTCACCAGACAGGTCAGCCTACGAGCAGTACTTC	CASSSPDRSAYEQYF
-	TRBV19	TRBJ2-7	TRBD2	TGTGCCAGTAGTTTCAGGACTAGCGGGAGGACCTACGAGCAGTACTTC	CASSFRTSGRTYEQYF
few	TRBV2	TRBJ1-6	TRBD1	TGTGCCAGCAGTGAAGCGCTTATGACAGGGGTCCCCGATTCACCCCTCCACTTT	CASSEALMTGVPDSPLHF
-	TRBV7-2	TRBJ1-2	-	TGTGCCAGCAGCTTAGATGTGACCAACAACTATGGCTACACCTTC	CASSLDVTNNYGYTF
-	TRBV10-3	TRBJ2-7	TRBD1	TGTGCCATCAGTCCAGGGGGCACCTACGAGCAGTACTTC	CAISPGGTYEQYF
-	TRBV7-6	TRBJ2-3	-	TGTGCCAGCAGCTTAGTCAGGGCTACAGATACGCAGTATTTT	CASSLVRATDTQYF
-	TRBV28	TRBJ1-2	-	TGTGCCAGCAGTACCGGGACCTATGGCTACACCTTC	CASSTGTYGYTF
-	TRBV11-2	TRBJ2-7	-	TGTGCCAGCAGCTGGGCCGGGACAAGAAGTTACGAGCAGTACTTC	CASSWAGTRSYEQYF
-	TRBV7-9	TRBJ2-5	TRBD2	TGTGCCAGCAGCCCTGGACTAGCTTGGGAGACCCAGTACTTC	CASSPGLAWETQYF
-	TRBV6-1	TRBJ1-5	-	TGTGCCAGCAGTGAATGGGGGAGTGACAATCAGCCCCAGCATTTT	CASSEWGSDNQPQHF
-	TRBV19	TRBJ1-1	TRBD1	TGTGCCAGTAGGAGGCGGGGACAGGGCGGCACTGAAGCTTTCTTT	CASRRRGQGGTEAFF
-	TRBV9	TRBJ1-6	-	TGTGCCAGCAGCGTAGCCGGGAGTCATTCACCCCTCCACTTT	CASSVAGSHSPLHF
-	TRBV15	TRBJ2-3	TRBD1	TGTGCCACCAGCAGAGATCAGAGTACAGGGGCAGATACGCAGTATTTT	CATSRDQSTGADTQYF
-	TRBV6-5	TRBJ2-7	TRBD2	TGTGCCAGCAGTAAGGGACTAGGATCCTACGAGCAGTACTTC	CASSKGLGSYEQYF
-	TRBV27	TRBJ1-1	-	TGTGCCAGCATCCCCGCGTTCAGGGGGAACACTGAAGCTTTCTTT	CASIPAFRGNTEAFF
-	TRBV19	TRBJ2-1	TRBD1	TGTGCCAGTACCACACTAACGGGACAGGGGTACAATGAGCAGTTCTTC	CASTTLTGQGYNEQFF
-	TRBV10-3	TRBJ2-5	-	TGTGCCATCAGTGAGTTGAGAGGGGTGGGCGGCATGCAAGAGACCCAGTACTTC	CAISELRGVGGMQETQYF
-	TRBV2	TRBJ2-7	TRBD2	TGTGCCAGCAGTGTCCTAGCGGGGGAGGAGCAGTACTTC	CASSVLAGEEQYF
-	TRBV5-1	TRBJ2-3	TRBD2	TGCGCCAGCAGCCGGGACTACTTAAACACAGATACGCAGTATTTT	CASSRDYLNTDTQYF
-	TRBV5-8	TRBJ1-6	-	TGTGCCAGCAGCGTCGAGGGACTGGATAATTCACCCCTCCACTTT	CASSVEGLDNSPLHF
-	TRBV19	TRBJ2-5	-	TGTGCCAGTGGTTCGTCTGGGGAGACCCAGTACTTC	CASGSSGETQYF
-	TRBV29-1	TRBJ2-2	TRBD2	TGCAGCGTTGGAACCAGCGGGGGCACCGGGGAGCTGTTTTTT	CSVGTSGGTGELFF
once	TRBV5-4	TRBJ2-7	TRBD1	TGTGCCAGCAGCAAGGGACAGGCCTACGAGCAGTACTTC	CASSKGQAYEQYF
-	TRBV10-2	TRBJ2-1	TRBD1	TGCGCCAGCAGTGAGACCGACAGGGGGCCGGGGAATGAGCAGTTCTTC	CASSETDRGPGNEQFF
-	TRBV10-3	TRBJ1-1	-	TGTGCCATCAGACCCCAGGGATGGACTGAAGCTTTCTTT	CAIRPQGWTEAFF
-	TRBV5-1	TRBJ2-1	-	TGCGCCAGCAGCTTATTGTTACAGAACAACAATGAGCAGTTCTTC	CASSLLLQNNNEQFF
few	TRBV7-3	TRBJ2-1	-	TGTGCCAGCAGCTTAACGCGATACAATGAGCAGTTCTTC	CASSLTRYNEQFF
-	TRBV7-2	TRBJ1-2	-	TGTGCCAGCAGCTTAGCGATGGAGACACCCAGGGGCTACACCTTC	CASSLAMETPRGYTF
-	TRBV5-1	TRBJ2-6	-	TGCGCCAGCAGCAAACAGAGCTCTGGGGCCAACGTCCTGACTTTC	CASSKQSSGANVLTF
-	TRBV2	TRBJ2-6	-	TGTGCCAGCAGTGCCGACAGTCGTGGGGCCAACGTCCTGACTTTC	CASSADSRGANVLTF